Sequencing of this TCR beta chain was carried out in a study of T-cell memory formation after mild COVID-19 (dated by TCRdb to about 2021). Broadly, across the study: TCR sequence clusters from the two donors were largely donor specific. In two donors, T-cell clones that expanded and contracted after mild COVID-19 were tracked by sequencing TCRalpha and TCRbeta repertoires over time. The cohort was made up of two young adult volunteers, one female and one male, who were previously healthy.

V and J are truncated by 2 bases and 7 bases respectively, leaving an intervening sequence of 14 bases. The CDR3 contains 14 residues, cysteine and phenylalanine counted. The read is trimmed to its CDR3 DNA, 42 bases read in frame from base 1. The sample was run on an Illumina NovaSeq 6000. cDNA libraries for TCRalpha and TCRbeta were prepared by 5'RACE using constant-segment primers, with sample barcodes and unique molecular identifiers added. RNA was extracted from every sample with Trizol reagent. The libraries were amplified in two PCR steps, and the second step added a second sample barcode and Illumina TruSeq adapters. Sequencing of the libraries was done on an Illumina NovaSeq, producing 2 x 150 bp paired-end reads. In the original analysis: The reads were demultiplexed and collapsed into UMI-guided consensus sequences using migec v1.2.7. Using mixcr v2.1.11, the UMI consensuses were aligned to TRA and TRB V and J templates and assembled into clonotypes. Clonotypes were classified as expanded or contracted when called significant by both edgeR and NoisET, with noise models trained on biological replicates. For edgeR calls, a false discovery rate-adjusted p below 0.01 and a log2 fold-change threshold of 1 were applied. As an exploratory analysis of dynamics, max-normalized trajectories of the 1000 most abundant clonotypes were examined by PCA with hierarchical clustering. The CD4 or CD8 phenotype of responding clones was assigned using the separately sequenced CD4+ and CD8+ repertoires. TCRdb cleaned the public reads at Q25 with fastp, built clones with MiXCR and kept in-frame beta chains. Every distinct CDR3 protein forms one entry, paired with its most common genes and DNA. The V and J calls were not made by the authors but by TCRdb's processing. Recorded for this sample are about 340,000 distinct CDR3 sequences; 15% to 20% of them occurred a single time. The ten most abundant clones make up 20% to 25% of the sample.

PBMCs were isolated by Ficoll-Paque density gradient centrifugation. A few counts support this clonotype. Its antigen remains unidentified. The input lacks base qualities; no much larger clone sits a single base away. Overall study results and their limits: Whether the second-wave clones peaking on day 37 were SARS-CoV-2 specific was not confirmed. Clones that contracted from day 15 to 85 showed balanced CD4/CD8 phenotypes, whereas a second wave of clones that expanded from day 15 to 37 leaned towards CD4+. Only two mild cases were covered in the study, and larger cohorts including severe cases with pre-infection samples were considered necessary. Some responding clones were found in pre-infection memory, which suggests that pre-existing cross-reactive memory T cells took part in the SARS-CoV-2 response. Contracting CD4+ clones were found mainly in CM and EM memory subsets, while CD8+ clones were enriched in EMRA.

The TCR comes from a man younger than 35 who had mild COVID-19 (a few samples of this study predate the infection). The sample titles of this study are shuffled in the database, so cell type and time point are left out; the donor was told from shared clones. The sequence is built from TRBV12-3 or TRBV12-4 and TRBJ1-1; TRBD1 might be the D gene, on 5 matching bases. What was sequenced was PBMCs or a T cell subset sorted from them (not recorded which). The nucleotides read TGTGCCAGCAGTTTATTGGGGGAAAGGGATGAAGCTTTCTTT. This codes for CASSLLGERDEAFF.